The 18 T cell receptor beta chains below all came from one sample that was sequenced in a study of shared clonotypes between healthy human individuals (dated by TCRdb to 2018 to 2020). Library creation used the immunoSEQ multiplex PCR assay. Held by TCRdb, this immuneACCESS table contains in-frame sequences only and omits some clones. Under half of the omission traces to an unresolved V gene where checked; the cause of the rest is unknown. For this sample there are about 1.5 million clones; roughly 95% appear just once. The ten largest make up approximately 1.2% of the sample. Source material: naive CD4+ T cells sorted from blood. The sample's cell subset or site, from its label and the paper: CD45RA+ positively selected. These TCRs come from a man younger than 45 in good health.

The V call is TRBV5-4, the J call TRBJ2-4, with TRBD2 matching over 10 bases. The CDR3 sequence is 17 residues long. Germline lookup yields CDR1 SGHNT and CDR2 YYREEE (reference sequence). After removal of 4 bases from V and 3 bases from J, the junction contained 10 bases not matched to a gene. The CDR3 DNA reads TGTGCCAGCAGCCGAATAGCGGGAGGTGGAGTCAAAAACATTCAGTACTTC. Amino acid sequence: CASSRIAGGGVKNIQYF.

DNA of the CDR3: TGTGCCAGCAGCGAACGACAGGGGGCCACCTACGAGCAGTACTTC. Protein: CASSERQGATYEQYF. This chain uses TRBV21-1 with TRBJ2-7; the table's D call of TRBD1 was not tested on the DNA. TRBV21-1 is a documented pseudogene. The CDR3 totals 15 residues.

The V and J genes are TRBV5-1 and TRBJ2-7, with 8 bases lining up with TRBD1. V shed 5 bases, J shed 3 bases, and the junction held 10 bases outside the gene matches. Per the germline V gene, CDR1 is SGHRS and CDR2 is YFSETQ. This CDR3 spans 15 amino acids. This chain's CDR3 is CASSPTGTGFYEQYF. The CDR3 DNA sequence: TGCGCCAGCAGTCCGACGGGGACAGGCTTCTACGAGCAGTACTTC.

About this clone itself: The junction departs from germline at one end; a sequencing error may be responsible. This sequence joins TRBV14 and TRBJ2-1; 10 bases align to TRBD2. Germline CDR1 reads SGHDN; CDR2 reads FVKESK. CDR3 size: 14 residues. The CDR3 DNA is TGTGCCAGCAGCCAAGGACTAGCGGGTTTCGGTATGGTCTTC. Translating gives CASSQGLAGFGMVF. Variable domain in full (rest from reference TRBV14 and TRBJ2-1): EAGVTQFPSHSVIEKGQTVTLRCDPISGHDNLYWYRRVMGKEIKFLLHFVKESKQDESGMPNNRFLAERTGGTYSTLKVQPAELEDSGVYFCASSQGLAGFGMVFGPGTRLTVL.

The rearrangement uses TRBV18 and TRBJ1-5; 7 bases are shared with TRBD1. The CDR3 runs 14 residues. Losses at the gene ends were 6 bases for V and 4 bases for J; bases not matched to a gene: 6. Germline assignment: CDR1 KGHSH and CDR2 LQKENI. CDR3 DNA sequence: TGTGCCAGCTCTTTTACAGGGGTAAATCAGCCCCAGCATTTT. This codes for CASSFTGVNQPQHF. Together with reference TRBV18 and TRBJ1-5, the CDR3 gives the full variable domain: NAGVMQNPRHLVRRRGQEARLRCSPMKGHSHVYWYRQLPEEGLKFMVYLQKENIIDESGMPKERFSAEFPKEGPSILRIQQVVRGDSAAYFCASSFTGVNQPQHFGDGTRLSIL.

This chain uses TRBV11-2 with TRBJ2-2; TRBD2 aligns across 7 bases. Trimming cost V 2 bases and J 0 bases; bases outside gene matches: 6. From germline, CDR1 is SGHAT and CDR2 FQNNGV. The CDR3 runs 17 residues. The chain's CDR3 is CASSLTSGGANTGELFF. The CDR3 bases are TGTGCCAGCAGCTTAACGTCTGGGGGGGCGAACACCGGGGAGCTGTTTTTT. Filled out from reference TRBV11-2 and TRBJ2-2, the complete variable domain reads EAGVAQSPRYKIIEKRQSVAFWCNPISGHATLYWYQQILGQGPKLLIQFQNNGVVDDSQLPKDRFSAERLKGVDSTLKIQPAKLEDSAVYLCASSLTSGGANTGELFFGEGSRLTVL.

The genes are TRBV19 and TRBJ1-5, with D possibly matching TRBD1 (5 bases). CDR3 length equals 15 residues. Germline CDR1 and CDR2: LNHDA and SQIVND (reference sequence). V lost 4 bases to trimming and J lost 2 bases, with 12 bases between them. The CDR3 here is CASSTWDRRNQPQHF. As DNA, the CDR3 is TGTGCCAGTAGTACCTGGGACCGCCGCAATCAGCCCCAGCATTTT.

This chain joins TRBV20-1 and TRBJ2-3, with D uncertain. The CDR3 runs 9 residues. Per germline, CDR1 DFQATT and CDR2 SNEGSKA (reference sequence). CDR3 amino acids: CRVPDTQYF. The CDR3 DNA reads as TGCAGGGTTCCCGATACGCAGTATTTT.

This chain uses TRBV6-1 with TRBJ1-5, with a weak D call TRBD1 (5 bases). V was cut by 6 bases and J by 6 bases, with 6 bases left in between. The CDR3 is 11 residues long. Per germline, CDR1 MNHNS and CDR2 SASEGT. The CDR3 nucleotides are TGTGCCAGCAGCAGGGCTCAGCCCCAGCATTTT. Translated, it gives CASSRAQPQHF.

Regarding this clone: An end of the junction differs from the germline gene, which may be a read error. The chain joins TRBV7-8 to TRBJ2-5, with D perhaps TRBD1 or TRBD2 (5 bases each). Germline CDR1 SGHVS, CDR2 FQNEAQ. CDR3 length: 16 residues. The DNA of the CDR3 is TGTGCCAGCAGCTTAACCCCAGGGCCCGGGGAAGAGAGCCAGTACTTC. Translating gives CASSLTPGPGEESQYF.

This chain uses TRBV6-1 with TRBJ2-1; D might be TRBD1 or TRBD2, each matching 5 bases. Germline CDR1 is MNHNS and CDR2 is SASEGT. This CDR3 has 14 amino acids. Trimming cost V 5 bases and J 5 bases, with 13 bases left between them. CDR3 in amino acids: CASSPPRDHNEQFF. The DNA of the CDR3 is TGTGCCAGCAGTCCACCCCGGGACCACAATGAGCAGTTCTTC.

The J gene is TRBJ1-4, the V gene TRBV15; D is possibly TRBD1 (5 bases). Trimming cost V 3 bases and J 7 bases, with 15 bases left between them. CDR1 is LNHNV and CDR2 is YYDKDF in the germline V gene (reference sequence). CDR3 length: 15 residues. The CDR3 nucleotides are TGTGCCACCAGCAGCCAAGGGGTGATAAGTGAAAAACTGTTTTTT. This translates into CATSSQGVISEKLFF. Drawing the rest from reference TRBV15 and TRBJ1-4, the complete variable domain is DAMVIQNPRYQVTQFGKPVTLSCSQTLNHNVMYWYQQKSSQAPKLLFHYYDKDFNNEADTPDNFQSRRPNTSFCFLDIRSPGLGDTAMYLCATSSQGVISEKLFFGSGTQLSVL.

The chain combines TRBV7-9 with TRBJ2-7; the D gene is possibly TRBD1 (6 bases). Trimming cost V 4 bases and J 3 bases, with 16 bases left between them. There are 15 residues in the CDR3. Germline CDR1 SEHNR, CDR2 FQNEAQ (reference sequence). This CDR3 reads CASSYLQGLHYEQYF. The DNA for the CDR3 is TGTGCCAGCAGCTACCTACAGGGTTTACACTACGAGCAGTACTTC. The full variable domain, rest sourced from reference TRBV7-9 and TRBJ2-7, is DTGVSQNPRHKITKRGQNVTFRCDPISEHNRLYWYRQTLGQGPEFLTYFQNEAQLEKSRLLSDRFSAERPKGSFSTLEIQRTEQGDSAMYLCASSYLQGLHYEQYFGPGTRLTVT.

J is TRBJ2-3 and V is TRBV21-1; no DNA check was done on the table's D call, TRBD1. TRBV21-1 is listed as a pseudogene. The length of the CDR3 is 18 residues. The CDR3: CASSKFPDRILITDTQYF. In nucleotides, the CDR3 is TGTGCCAGCAGCAAGTTCCCCGACAGAATCCTAATCACAGATACGCAGTATTTT.

The gene calls are TRBV7-3 and TRBJ2-1; D is possibly TRBD2 (6 bases). Germline CDR1 SGHTA, CDR2 FQGTGA. Trimming shortened V by 5 bases and J by 2 bases, and 16 bases separated the two germline ends. This CDR3 has 16 residues. The CDR3 loop is CASSQQAGLTYNEQFF. The CDR3 nucleotides read TGTGCCAGCAGCCAACAAGCGGGCCTAACCTACAATGAGCAGTTCTTC.

In DNA, the CDR3 is TGTGCCAGCAGCGTGACTCCCGTTATCGACAATGAGCAGTTCTTC. Residues: CASSVTPVIDNEQFF. The rearrangement joins TRBV9 to TRBJ2-1; D uncertain. Trimming shortened V by 2 bases and J by 5 bases, and 14 bases separated the two germline ends. Germline assignment: CDR1 SGDLS and CDR2 YYNGEE. This CDR3 region has 15 residues.

The chain joins TRBV30 to TRBJ2-1; 7 bases map to TRBD2. The CDR3 totals 17 residues. The germline gives CDR1 GTSNPN, CDR2 SVGIG (reference sequence). Losses at the gene ends were 3 bases for V and 7 bases for J; bases not matched to a gene: 18. This chain's CDR3 is CAWSRSLAAGVGNEQFF. The CDR3 coding sequence is TGTGCCTGGAGCCGATCTCTGGCTGCGGGAGTGGGGAATGAGCAGTTCTTC.

The chain carries TRBV7-8 and TRBJ2-5; D not certain. The ends were cut back, 5 bases at V and 7 bases at J, with 8 bases in the middle. Germline CDR1 reads SGHVS; CDR2 reads FQNEAQ. The CDR3 has 11 amino acids. The chain's CDR3 is CASSPRGTQYF. In DNA form, the CDR3 reads TGTGCCAGCAGCCCGCGCGGGACCCAGTACTTC.